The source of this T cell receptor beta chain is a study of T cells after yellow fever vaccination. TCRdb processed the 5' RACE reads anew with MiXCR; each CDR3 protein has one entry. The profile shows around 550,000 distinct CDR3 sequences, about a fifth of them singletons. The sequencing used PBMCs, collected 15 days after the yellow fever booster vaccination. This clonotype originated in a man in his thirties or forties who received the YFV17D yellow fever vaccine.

CDR3 bases: TGCAGTGCCGTCGACAGGTATCCCTACGAGCAGTACTTC. Protein: CSAVDRYPYEQYF. The rearrangement uses TRBV20-1 and TRBJ2-7; D might be TRBD1 (6 bases). Trimming removed 6 bases at V and 2 bases at J, with 14 bases between. The CDR3 has 13 residues. Germline lookup yields CDR1 DFQATT and CDR2 SNEGSKA (reference sequence).